These T cell receptor beta chains were read from a single sample in a study of shared clonotypes between healthy human individuals. The protocol was immunoSEQ multiplex PCR, while the TCRdb copy is restricted to in-frame clones and leaves out a portion. The table records around 1.5 million clones, approximately 98% of them present only once. Sequencing was performed on naive CD4+ T cells sorted from blood. These receptors were obtained from a man aged 30 to 45 in good health. Each CDR3 is given with its conserved first and last residue. Fields, in order: clone size, V gene, D gene, J gene, CDR3 DNA, CDR3 protein. The D gene is left open where the match is weak. Size is omitted from some rows. Given values are once, few, many or a class for expanded clones.

clone size: NA
V gene: TRBV5-1
D gene: NA
J gene: TRBJ2-2
CDR3 DNA: TGCGCCAGCAGCTTGGAGGGGTTCGGGGAGCTGTTTTTT
CDR3 protein: CASSLEGFGELFF

clone size: NA
V gene: TRBV5-1
D gene: NA
J gene: TRBJ1-1
CDR3 DNA: TGCGCCAGCAGCTTGCTAAGTGGGAACACTGAAGCTTTCTTT
CDR3 protein: CASSLLSGNTEAFF

clone size: NA
V gene: TRBV28
D gene: TRBD2
J gene: TRBJ2-7
CDR3 DNA: TGTGCCAGCATTATTAGCGGGAGTAGTAACGAGCAGTACTTC
CDR3 protein: CASIISGSSNEQYF

clone size: once
V gene: TRBV29-1
D gene: NA
J gene: TRBJ2-7
CDR3 DNA: TGCAGCGTTGCCGGACAGAAACTCTACGAGCAGTACTTC
CDR3 protein: CSVAGQKLYEQYF

clone size: NA
V gene: TRBV5-4
D gene: NA
J gene: TRBJ1-5
CDR3 DNA: TGTGCCAGCAGCCGAAGAGGGGACGGGGATCAGCCCCAGCATTTT
CDR3 protein: CASSRRGDGDQPQHF

clone size: NA
V gene: TRBV9
D gene: NA
J gene: TRBJ2-7
CDR3 DNA: TGTGCCAGCAGCGTAGTTGTGGTCGGGGGCGAGCAGTACTTC
CDR3 protein: CASSVVVVGGEQYF

clone size: NA
V gene: TRBV28
D gene: NA
J gene: TRBJ2-7
CDR3 DNA: TGTGCCATCAGTCCCGCGGGGAGGCCGACGGACGAGCAGTACTTC
CDR3 protein: CAISPAGRPTDEQYF

clone size: NA
V gene: TRBV9
D gene: NA
J gene: TRBJ1-4
CDR3 DNA: TGTGCCAGCAGCATAACACCAACTAATGAAAAACTGTTTTTT
CDR3 protein: CASSITPTNEKLFF

clone size: NA
V gene: TRBV10-2
D gene: TRBD1
J gene: TRBJ2-2
CDR3 DNA: TGCGCCAGCAGGGACAGGGACACCGGGGAGCTGTTTTTT
CDR3 protein: CASRDRDTGELFF

clone size: NA
V gene: TRBV18
D gene: NA
J gene: TRBJ1-1
CDR3 DNA: TGTGCCAGCTCACCAGGGACAAACACTGAAGCTTTCTTT
CDR3 protein: CASSPGTNTEAFF

clone size: NA
V gene: TRBV19
D gene: TRBD2
J gene: TRBJ2-1
CDR3 DNA: TGTGCCAGTAGCTTACTAGCGGCACCCAATGAGCAGTTCTTC
CDR3 protein: CASSLLAAPNEQFF

clone size: NA
V gene: TRBV6-6
D gene: NA
J gene: TRBJ1-1
CDR3 DNA: TGTGCCAGCAGTAGAGGGGGGGAGAACACTGAAGCTTTCTTT
CDR3 protein: CASSRGGENTEAFF

clone size: once
V gene: TRBV18
D gene: NA
J gene: TRBJ2-3
CDR3 DNA: TGTGCCAGCTCGCCCGCCCCGGGAGTCACAGATACGCAGTATTTT
CDR3 protein: CASSPAPGVTDTQYF

clone size: NA
V gene: TRBV18
D gene: TRBD1
J gene: TRBJ1-5
CDR3 DNA: TGTGCCAGCTCACTAACACGAGGACAGGGATATCAGCCCCAGCATTTT
CDR3 protein: CASSLTRGQGYQPQHF

clone size: once
V gene: TRBV19
D gene: NA
J gene: TRBJ2-5
CDR3 DNA: TGTGCCAGTAGTATAGATGGGGTCCAAGAGACCCAGTACTTC
CDR3 protein: CASSIDGVQETQYF